Each of the 30 T cell receptor beta chains below was sequenced from the same sample in a study of shared clonotypes between healthy human individuals. CD45RO-negative CD8 cells positively selected for CCR7 made up the naive population, which excluded terminally differentiated effector memory CD45RA+ cells. TCRdb keeps only in-frame clones here, not all; method: immunoSEQ multiplex PCR. The profile shows approximately 600,000 clones, roughly 95% of them singletons. The sequenced sample consisted of naive CD8+ T cells sorted from blood. These receptors came from a young woman in good health.

This rearrangement joins TRBV27 to TRBJ2-7; the match to TRBD1 covers 7 bases. Germline V gene data show CDR1 as MNHEY and CDR2 as SMNVEV (reference sequence). Germline trimming cut 6 bases from V and 1 base from J; bases unmatched to any gene: 12. This CDR3 has 16 amino acids. The CDR3 region is CASSNPGQTGSYEQYF. DNA of the CDR3: TGTGCCAGCAGCAACCCGGGACAGACCGGGTCCTACGAGCAGTACTTC.

The genes are TRBV5-8 and TRBJ2-1; D may be TRBD1 or TRBD2 (5 bases each). Trimming took off 0 bases at V and 9 bases at J, with 16 bases between the two ends. Germline V gives CDR1 SGHTS, CDR2 YDEGEE. The CDR3 runs to 15 residues. In DNA form, the CDR3 reads TGTGCCAGCAGCTTGGTCGGGGCCGTGAGTACTGAGCAGTTCTTC. Its translation: CASSLVGAVSTEQFF.

The chain is built from TRBV9 and TRBJ1-1; 8 nucleotides agree with TRBD1. Germline-derived CDR1 and CDR2 are SGDLS and YYNGEE. CDR3 length: 14 amino acids. Trimming removed 4 bases from V and 6 bases from J; junction bases left unmatched: 8. For the CDR3, the DNA is TGTGCCAGCAGCTCAGGACAGGGAGGGGCTGAAGCTTTCTTT. Translating gives CASSSGQGGAEAFF.

The chain combines TRBV28 with TRBJ2-7, with unresolved D. Germline V CDR1 and CDR2: MDHEN, SYDVKM. V was clipped by 6 bases and J by 2 bases, with 8 bases between them. CDR3 length equals 12 residues. The DNA of the CDR3 is TGTGCCAGCAGCGATTCCCCCTACGAGCAGTACTTC. Protein product: CASSDSPYEQYF.

The CDR3 reads CASSVQGDEAFF. Here the CDR3 DNA reads TGTGCCAGCAGTGTGCAGGGGGATGAAGCTTTCTTT. The chain uses TRBV6-5 and TRBJ1-1; TRBD1 matches 7 bases. V was clipped by 5 bases and J by 7 bases; unmatched bases: 4. The CDR3 totals 12 residues. Germline loops: CDR1 MNHEY, CDR2 SVGAGI.

The chain couples TRBV11-2 to TRBJ2-7, with unresolved D. V was clipped by 3 bases and J by 6 bases, with 12 bases between them. There are 13 residues in the CDR3. CDR1 and CDR2 from the germline V gene are SGHAT and FQNNGV. CDR3 bases: TGTGCCAGCAGCTTTTACCAGCAGGCCGAGCAGTACTTC. Amino acid sequence: CASSFYQQAEQYF. The variable domain in full, completed from reference TRBV11-2 and TRBJ2-7, reads EAGVAQSPRYKIIEKRQSVAFWCNPISGHATLYWYQQILGQGPKLLIQFQNNGVVDDSQLPKDRFSAERLKGVDSTLKIQPAKLEDSAVYLCASSFYQQAEQYFGPGTRLTVT.

The chain joins TRBV27 to TRBJ2-5; TRBD1 agrees at 10 bases. Germline lookup yields CDR1 MNHEY and CDR2 SMNVEV (reference sequence). The trim removed 4 bases at V and 4 bases at J, leaving 21 bases unmatched. This CDR3 is 20 amino acids long. CDR3 in amino acids: CASSSHTIPGQGPSGETQYF. As DNA, the CDR3 is TGTGCCAGCAGTTCACACACCATACCGGGACAGGGGCCATCGGGAGAGACCCAGTACTTC.

This clone was observed a single time. The chain combines TRBV29-1 with TRBJ1-1; possible D gene TRBD1, 5 bases. The ends were cut back, 3 bases at V and 4 bases at J, with 12 bases in the middle. The CDR3 loop spans 13 amino acids. Germline loops: CDR1 SQVTM, CDR2 ANQGSEA. For the CDR3, the DNA is TGCAGCGTTGAGGAAAGGGGTAGCACTGAAGCTTTCTTT. This translates into CSVEERGSTEAFF.

This clone occurred once. This chain links TRBV6-1 with TRBJ1-5; maybe TRBD1 (5 bases). The germline V and J ends were trimmed by 2 bases and 10 bases, with 15 bases remaining between them. This CDR3 spans 14 amino acids. Germline CDR1 MNHNS, CDR2 SASEGT. CDR3 in amino acids: CASSETRGRYPQHF. The CDR3 bases are TGTGCCAGCAGTGAAACCCGGGGGAGATATCCCCAGCATTTT.

This clone came up a few times. V gene TRBV19 combines with J gene TRBJ1-2; D not resolved. Germline assignment: CDR1 LNHDA and CDR2 SQIVND (reference sequence). V lost 5 bases to trimming and J lost 2 bases, with 6 bases between them. CDR3 length: 12 amino acids. The CDR3 DNA follows: TGTGCCAGTAGTCTCACAAACTATGGCTACACCTTC. Protein product: CASSLTNYGYTF.

The genes are TRBV7-9 and TRBJ2-5, with D unclear. This CDR3 is built from 16 residues. The V and J ends lost 0 bases and 0 bases respectively, with 11 bases between them. Per germline, CDR1 SEHNR and CDR2 FQNEAQ (reference sequence). The CDR3 DNA follows: TGTGCCAGCAGCTTAGCAGTCTACGGCCACCAAGAGACCCAGTACTTC. It encodes CASSLAVYGHQETQYF.

This chain uses TRBV4-1 with TRBJ2-5; possibly TRBD1 or TRBD2 for D (6 bases each). The V gene lost 5 bases and the J gene lost 11 bases, with 12 bases spanning the gap. Looked up from germline, CDR1 is MGHRA and CDR2 is YSYEKL. The CDR3 consists of 11 residues. CDR3 amino acids: CASSGGREQYF. CDR3 nucleotide sequence: TGCGCCAGCAGCGGGGGGCGAGAGCAGTACTTC.

V is TRBV5-4 and J is TRBJ2-7; 7 bases line up with TRBD2. The CDR3 has 12 residues. Germline V gives CDR1 SGHNT, CDR2 YYREEE (reference sequence). After removal of 0 bases from V and 7 bases from J, the junction contained 1 base not matched to a gene. The CDR3 DNA follows: TGTGCCAGCAGCTTGGGGACTAGAGAGCAGTACTTC. It translates to CASSLGTREQYF.

This clone appeared once. The rearrangement joins TRBV28 to TRBJ2-7, with D possibly TRBD2 on 6 matching bases. CDR1 is MDHEN and CDR2 is SYDVKM in the germline V gene. V was clipped by 5 bases and J by 0 bases, with 20 bases between them. This CDR3 contains 17 residues. The chain's CDR3 is CASSPGRVAVSSYEQYF. CDR3 sequence (DNA): TGTGCCAGCAGTCCGGGTCGGGTAGCGGTTAGCTCCTACGAGCAGTACTTC. Looking up the rest from reference TRBV28 and TRBJ2-7 gives the full variable domain: DVKVTQSSRYLVKRTGEKVFLECVQDMDHENMFWYRQDPGLGLRLIYFSYDVKMKEKGDIPEGYSVSREKKERFSLILESASTNQTSMYLCASSPGRVAVSSYEQYFGPGTRLTVT.

The chain joins TRBV9 to TRBJ2-3, with TRBD1 as a possible D gene (5 bases). Germline assignment: CDR1 SGDLS and CDR2 YYNGEE. There are 14 residues in the CDR3. The germline V and J ends were trimmed by 0 bases and 5 bases, with 10 bases remaining between them. DNA for the CDR3: TGTGCCAGCAGCGTAGTAGGGGCGAGAGATACGCAGTATTTT. It yields the protein CASSVVGARDTQYF.

The chain joins TRBV30 to TRBJ2-3; tentative D call: TRBD1 (6 bases). V lost 5 bases and J lost 2, with 23 bases in between. In germline, CDR1 is GTSNPN, CDR2 SVGIG (reference sequence). The CDR3 totals 17 residues. CDR3 in amino acids: CAWAPLGTLPFTDTQYF. CDR3 bases: TGTGCCTGGGCTCCCCTAGGGACACTACCTTTCACAGATACGCAGTATTTT.

This clone was seen just once. This chain links TRBV5-4 with TRBJ1-3; D not certain. Trimming shortened V by 0 bases and J by 2 bases, and 6 bases separated the two germline ends. The CDR3 is 14 residues long. The germline gives CDR1 SGHNT, CDR2 YYREEE (reference sequence). This CDR3 is CASSLDGAGNTIYF. The CDR3 DNA sequence: TGTGCCAGCAGCTTGGATGGGGCTGGAAACACCATATATTTT.

This CDR3 is CATDPGTGDYNEQFF. For the CDR3, the DNA is TGTGCCACCGACCCCGGGACAGGTGACTACAATGAGCAGTTCTTC. This rearrangement joins TRBV6-5 to TRBJ2-1; 8 bases fit TRBD1. The CDR3 spans 15 residues. CDR1 and CDR2 from the germline V gene are MNHEY and SVGAGI. V dropped 10 bases and J dropped 3; count of bases not matched to a gene: 11.

This rearrangement joins TRBV27 to TRBJ2-7; D possibly corresponds to TRBD2 (6 bases). The CDR3 is 13 amino acids. Germline assignment: CDR1 MNHEY and CDR2 SMNVEV (reference sequence). The V end lost 3 bases, the J end lost 6 bases, and 12 bases lay between the germline ends. The CDR3 coding sequence is TGTGCCAGCAGTTTTGCAGCGGGTGGCGAGCAGTACTTC. Translating gives CASSFAAGGEQYF.

The chain recombines TRBV27 with TRBJ1-5; 8 bases agree with TRBD1. The CDR3 runs 19 residues. Per the germline V gene, CDR1 is MNHEY and CDR2 is SMNVEV (reference sequence). V lost 5 bases and J lost 0; bases outside the gene matches: 15. The CDR3 region is CASSPRTGTLPYSNQPQHF. The DNA of the CDR3 is TGTGCCAGCAGTCCCAGGACAGGGACCCTCCCTTATAGCAATCAGCCCCAGCATTTT.

V and J are TRBV27 and TRBJ2-1; no firm D call. Germline CDR1 MNHEY, CDR2 SMNVEV (reference sequence). The V end was cut by 5 bases, the J end by 2 bases, with 10 bases between. The CDR3 sequence is 14 residues long. In DNA, the CDR3 is TGTGCCAGCAGTCTCGCCTGGACCTACAATGAGCAGTTCTTC. It is translated as CASSLAWTYNEQFF.

The chain links TRBV4-1 to TRBJ2-1; 8 bases are shared with TRBD2. CDR3 length: 18 residues. The V segment lost 2 bases and the J segment 1 base; nucleotides outside the gene matches: 10. CDR1 is MGHRA, CDR2 YSYEKL, per germline. The CDR3 loop is CASSQPLGLAKSYNEQFF. The CDR3 DNA sequence: TGCGCCAGCAGCCAACCCTTAGGACTAGCCAAATCCTACAATGAGCAGTTCTTC.

The chain uses TRBV19 and TRBJ2-7, with D perhaps TRBD2 (6 bases). V was shortened by 0 bases and J by 3 bases, with 12 bases between the two germline ends. This CDR3 has 15 amino acids. CDR1 and CDR2 (germline): LNHDA, SQIVND (reference sequence). The CDR3 is CASSIDASDLYEQYF. DNA of the CDR3: TGTGCCAGTAGTATAGATGCTAGCGACCTCTACGAGCAGTACTTC.

V is TRBV11-3 and J is TRBJ2-7; 11 bases fit TRBD2. Per the germline V gene, CDR1 is SGHNT and CDR2 is YENEEA. V trimming: 11 bases; J trimming: 7 bases; junction bases outside the gene matches: 10. This CDR3 contains 13 residues. The CDR3 DNA follows: TGTGCCGGGGGGACTAGCGGAAGATGGGAGCAGTACTTC. It is translated as CAGGTSGRWEQYF. Filled out from reference TRBV11-3 and TRBJ2-7, the complete variable domain reads EAGVVQSPRYKIIEKKQPVAFWCNPISGHNTLYWYLQNLGQGPELLIRYENEEAVDDSQLPKDRFSAERLKGVDSTLKIQPAELGDSAVYLCAGGTSGRWEQYFGPGTRLTVT.

This clone appeared a few times. The chain is built from TRBV28 and TRBJ1-1; no clear D. The V gene lost 5 bases and the J gene lost 1 base, with 8 bases spanning the gap. This CDR3 region has 13 residues. The V gene's germline CDR1 is MDHEN and CDR2 SYDVKM. CDR3 bases: TGTGCCAGCAGTAGCGAAAGGAACACTGAAGCTTTCTTT. Translation: CASSSERNTEAFF. Looking up the rest from reference TRBV28 and TRBJ1-1 gives the full variable domain: DVKVTQSSRYLVKRTGEKVFLECVQDMDHENMFWYRQDPGLGLRLIYFSYDVKMKEKGDIPEGYSVSREKKERFSLILESASTNQTSMYLCASSSERNTEAFFGQGTRLTVV.

The V and J genes are TRBV7-6 and TRBJ2-1, with D possibly being TRBD2 (6 bases). V dropped 0 bases and J dropped 6 bases, with 12 bases sitting between them. The CDR3 spans 15 residues. Germline V gene sequence: CDR1 SGHVS, CDR2 FNYEAQ. In DNA form, the CDR3 reads TGTGCCAGCAGCTTAGCGGAGCTGGGGGGCAATGAGCAGTTCTTC. Translating it yields CASSLAELGGNEQFF.

The V call is TRBV9, the J call TRBJ2-7, with TRBD2 identical over 7 bases. Germline CDR1 reads SGDLS; CDR2 reads YYNGEE. The CDR3 runs to 13 residues. The ends lost 5 bases at V and 2 bases at J; junction bases unmatched: 4. CDR3 region: CASRPSGTYEQYF. DNA of the CDR3: TGTGCCAGCAGACCGAGCGGGACCTACGAGCAGTACTTC.

The V gene is TRBV28, the J gene TRBJ1-1; D remains ambiguous. The CDR3 runs to 14 residues. CDR1 and CDR2 from the germline V gene are MDHEN and SYDVKM. Trimming cost V 6 bases and J 0 bases, with 11 bases left between them. DNA of the CDR3: TGTGCCAGCAGAACTACTGGAGTGAACACTGAAGCTTTCTTT. This gives the protein CASRTTGVNTEAFF.

The rearrangement uses TRBV27 and TRBJ2-1; TRBD2 matches at 13 bases. The CDR3 has 16 residues. Germline V gene data show CDR1 as MNHEY and CDR2 as SMNVEV (reference sequence). Losses at the gene ends were 5 bases for V and 7 bases for J; bases not matched to a gene: 8. The CDR3 sequence: CASSAGTSGTRNEQFF. In nucleotides, the CDR3 is TGTGCCAGCAGTGCCGGGACTAGCGGGACTCGGAATGAGCAGTTCTTC.

J is TRBJ2-1 and V is TRBV20-1; a possible D gene is TRBD1 (5 bases). CDR1 DFQATT and CDR2 SNEGSKA come from the germline V gene (reference sequence). Trimming removed 0 bases at V and 10 bases at J, with 7 bases between. The CDR3 runs 11 residues. CDR3 in DNA: TGCAGTGCTAGAGATGGACACGAGCAGTTCTTC. This translates into CSARDGHEQFF.